Sequencing of this T cell receptor (beta chain) was carried out in a study of cytomegalovirus exposure and HLA in healthy donors. Study-wide results and caveats: The number of N-insertions in an Asian-associated ancestry cluster was reportedly below the 666-donor mean in a later analysis. Later, an analysis showed that TCR beta chains associated with HLA were more clonally expanded than others that were equally common.

The V end lost 3 bases, the J end lost 0 bases, and 5 bases lay between the germline ends. This CDR3 contains 13 residues. CDR1 is KGHSH, CDR2 LQKENI, per germline. This clone was recorded a few times. Its antigen remains unknown. This specimen includes other DNA sequences encoding the same CDR3. PCR was performed using 60 Vbeta and 13 Jbeta primers. This table comes from immunoSEQ multiplex PCR, and its TCRdb copy is limited to in-frame clones, with some not included. The sample consists of some 99,000 clones, 73% of them appearing once. Specimen: PBMCs. The clonotype comes from a man between 40 and 49 years old in good health and CMV-seronegative. V usage is TRBV18 and J usage is TRBJ1-1; D uncertain. CDR3 amino acids: CASSPDMNTEAFF. CDR3 bases: TGTGCCAGCTCACCTGACATGAACACTGAAGCTTTCTTT.